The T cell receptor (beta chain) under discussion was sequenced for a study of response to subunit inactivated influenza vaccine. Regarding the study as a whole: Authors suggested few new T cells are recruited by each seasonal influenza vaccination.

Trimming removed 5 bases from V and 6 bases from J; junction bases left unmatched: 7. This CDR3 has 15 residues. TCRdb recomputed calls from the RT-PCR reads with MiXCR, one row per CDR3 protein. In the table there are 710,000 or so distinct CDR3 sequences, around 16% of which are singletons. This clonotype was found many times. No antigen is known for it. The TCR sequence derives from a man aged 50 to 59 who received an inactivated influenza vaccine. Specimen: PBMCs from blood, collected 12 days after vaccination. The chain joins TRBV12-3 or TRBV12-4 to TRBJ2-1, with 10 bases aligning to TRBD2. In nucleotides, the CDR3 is TGTGCCAGCAGTCGTCCTAGCGGGAGTGCCAATGAGCAGTTCTTC. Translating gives CASSRPSGSANEQFF.